The source of this T cell receptor (beta chain) is a study of blood T cell repertoires in COVID-19. Generated by immunoSEQ multiplex PCR, the TCRdb table keeps only in-frame clones and is missing some. The sample gives 190,000 or so clones, roughly 89% of which show up once; about 6% is in the top ten. After removal of 9 bases from V and 6 bases from J, the junction contained 8 bases not matched to a gene. Per the germline V gene, CDR1 is LNHDA and CDR2 is SQIVND (reference sequence). CDR3 length equals 12 residues. The sample was peripheral blood. The sequence came from a man between 60 and 75 years old who had recovered from COVID-19. J is TRBJ2-7 and V is TRBV19; TRBD1 matches at 7 bases. CDR3 residues: CASTGAWGEQYF. CDR3 nucleotides: TGTGCCAGCACAGGGGCCTGGGGCGAGCAGTACTTC. Combining the CDR3 with reference TRBV19 and TRBJ2-7 gives the whole variable domain DGGITQSPKYLFRKEGQNVTLSCEQNLNHDAMYWYRQDPGQGLRLIYYSQIVNDFQKGDIAEGYSVSREKKESFPLTVTSAQKNPTAFYLCASTGAWGEQYFGPGTRLTVT.